This T cell receptor (beta chain) was profiled in a study of technical replicates of blood from a handful of donors. The data were produced by immunoSEQ multiplex PCR, yet TCRdb's version contains in-frame clones alone and is incomplete. Counted here are about 6,900 clones, almost 97% occurring once; the ten biggest clones make up under 8.5%. CDR3 length: 16 amino acids. From germline, CDR1 is SGHRS and CDR2 YFSETQ. V shed 2 bases and J 1 base; nucleotides not matched to a gene: 4. V and J are TRBV5-1 and TRBJ2-2; 8 bases agree with TRBD2. The sequence was obtained from a human donor in good health. The sequencing sample was made of PBMCs. The CDR3 DNA is TGCGCCAGCAGCTTTAGCGGGACTCTGAACACCGGGGAGCTGTTTTTT. It yields the protein CASSFSGTLNTGELFF.